This T cell receptor (beta chain) was sequenced for a study of blood T cell repertoires in COVID-19. The V gene end was trimmed by 6 bases and the J gene end by 8 bases; junction bases not matched to a gene: 8. This CDR3 region has 15 residues. Germline CDR1 SSHAT, CDR2 FNYEAQ (reference sequence). The age range of participants was about 18 to 89 years, with residence in 20 to 25 US areas. Symptom resolution, clearance, or two negative PCRs marked the recovered donors of Cohort 3. TCRdb's copy holds only in-frame clones and misses some; the assay was immunoSEQ multiplex PCR. The table records approximately 200,000 clones, around 90% of them present only once.

The sequencing input was PBMCs or T cells enriched from blood (not recorded which). The receptor was isolated from a woman younger than 45 who had recovered from COVID-19. The chain links TRBV7-7 to TRBJ2-1; 12 positions agree with TRBD1. The CDR3 is CASSKPGQGADEQFF. The DNA for the CDR3 is TGTGCCAGCAGTAAACCGGGACAGGGGGCAGATGAGCAGTTCTTC.